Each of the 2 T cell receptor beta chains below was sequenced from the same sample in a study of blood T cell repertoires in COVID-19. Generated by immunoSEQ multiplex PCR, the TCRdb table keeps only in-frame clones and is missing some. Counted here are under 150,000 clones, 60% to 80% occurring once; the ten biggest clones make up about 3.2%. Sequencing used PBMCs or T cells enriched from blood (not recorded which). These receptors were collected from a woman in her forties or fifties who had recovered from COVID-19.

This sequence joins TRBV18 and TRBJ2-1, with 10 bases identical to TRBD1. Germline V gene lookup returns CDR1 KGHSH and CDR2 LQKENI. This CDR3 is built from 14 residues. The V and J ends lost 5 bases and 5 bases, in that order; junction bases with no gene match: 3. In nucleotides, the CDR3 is TGTGCCAGCTCAAAGGACAGGGGGAACAATGAGCAGTTCTTC. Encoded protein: CASSKDRGNNEQFF.

CDR3 sequence: CASSGETGPYEQYF. CDR3 coding DNA: TGTGCCAGCAGTGGGGAGACAGGACCCTACGAGCAGTACTTC. V usage is TRBV2 and J usage is TRBJ2-7, with a tentative D call TRBD1 (6 bases). CDR1 is SNHLY and CDR2 is FYNNEI in the germline V gene. V dropped 4 bases and J dropped 2 bases, with 12 bases sitting between them. This CDR3 has 14 amino acids. Variable domain in full (rest from reference TRBV2 and TRBJ2-7): EPEVTQTPSHQVTQMGQEVILRCVPISNHLYFYWYRQILGQKVEFLVSFYNNEISEKSEIFDDQFSVERPDGSNFTLKIRSTKLEDSAMYFCASSGETGPYEQYFGPGTRLTVT.